The rows below give T cell receptor beta chains drawn from one sample of a study of T cell repertoires in cytomegalovirus infection. Via MiXCR, TCRdb re-called the reads, giving one row per CDR3 protein. The sample carries under 200,000 distinct CDR3 sequences, 8% to 10% recorded once. Sequencing was carried out using PBMCs. The receptors come from a human donor in good health (CMV status not recorded). Some clones in this sample may be carry-over from other donors' samples. Both conserved end residues are part of each CDR3. A D gene is named only where the DNA matches it firmly. A row's size may be missing; if present it is once, few, many or a size class.

J gene: TRBJ2-7; clone size: many; D gene: TRBD2; V gene: TRBV27; CDR3 DNA: TGTGCCAGCAGTCGAGCGGGAGGCCCCTACGAGCAGTACTTC; CDR3 protein: CASSRAGGPYEQYF
J gene: TRBJ2-1; clone size: many; D gene: -; V gene: TRBV7-2; CDR3 DNA: TGTGCCAGCAGACCAGGGGGGGGGGGGAATGAGCAGTTCTTC; CDR3 protein: CASRPGGGGNEQFF
J gene: TRBJ2-2; clone size: many; D gene: TRBD1; V gene: TRBV5-6; CDR3 DNA: TGTGCCAGCAGCTTCACCGGGACAGGGGGCGCCGGCGGGGAGCTGTTTTTT; CDR3 protein: CASSFTGTGGAGGELFF
J gene: TRBJ2-1; clone size: many; D gene: TRBD2; V gene: TRBV6-4; CDR3 DNA: TGTGCCAGCAGTGACGGGACTAGCGGGGGGAATGAGCAGTTCTTC; CDR3 protein: CASSDGTSGGNEQFF
J gene: TRBJ1-2; clone size: few; D gene: -; V gene: TRBV18; CDR3 DNA: TGTGCCAGCTCACCAGTCCCGGGAGGTGGCTACACCTTC; CDR3 protein: CASSPVPGGGYTF
J gene: TRBJ2-7; clone size: many; D gene: TRBD2; V gene: TRBV7-2; CDR3 DNA: TGTGCCAGCAGCTTAGGTAGCGGGAGCGGCGAGCAGTACTTC; CDR3 protein: CASSLGSGSGEQYF
J gene: TRBJ2-7; clone size: many; D gene: TRBD2; V gene: TRBV27; CDR3 DNA: TGTGCCAGCAGTTTGCGGCTAGCGGGAGCTCGGCAGTACTTC; CDR3 protein: CASSLRLAGARQYF
J gene: TRBJ1-5; clone size: -; D gene: TRBD1; V gene: TRBV6-2/TRBV6-3; CDR3 DNA: TGTGCCAGCAGTTCTGGACAGGGCATCAAACCCCAGCATTTT; CDR3 protein: CASSSGQGIKPQHF
J gene: TRBJ1-1; clone size: many; D gene: -; V gene: TRBV7-2; CDR3 DNA: TGTGCCAGCAGCTTATGGGGGGCGGGCACTGAAGCTTTCTTT; CDR3 protein: CASSLWGAGTEAFF
J gene: TRBJ2-7; clone size: many; D gene: -; V gene: TRBV7-2; CDR3 DNA: TGTGCCAGCAGCTTCCCTAGCGCCTACGAGCAGTACTTC; CDR3 protein: CASSFPSAYEQYF
J gene: TRBJ2-2; clone size: many; D gene: TRBD2; V gene: TRBV7-6; CDR3 DNA: TGTGCCAGCAGCGCGTCACTAGCGGGAAACACCGGGGAGCTGTTTTTT; CDR3 protein: CASSASLAGNTGELFF
J gene: TRBJ1-2; clone size: -; D gene: TRBD1; V gene: TRBV28; CDR3 DNA: TGTGCCAGCAGTTTACCGGGACAGGGCAACGGCTACACCTTC; CDR3 protein: CASSLPGQGNGYTF
J gene: TRBJ2-4; clone size: -; D gene: -; V gene: TRBV28; CDR3 DNA: TGTGCCAGCAGCCTCCTCCCTAGGGATATACTCAGTCTAGCCAAAAACATTCAGTACTTC; CDR3 protein: CASSLLPRDILSLAKNIQYF
J gene: TRBJ2-1; clone size: -; D gene: -; V gene: TRBV27; CDR3 DNA: TGTGCCAGCAGTTTCATAGGTTCCTACAATGAGCAGTTCTTC; CDR3 protein: CASSFIGSYNEQFF
J gene: TRBJ2-3; clone size: few; D gene: -; V gene: TRBV12-3/TRBV12-4; CDR3 DNA: TGTGCCAGCAGTTTACGGCAGTTCACAGATACGCAGTATTTT; CDR3 protein: CASSLRQFTDTQYF
J gene: TRBJ2-1; clone size: many; D gene: -; V gene: TRBV6-2/TRBV6-3; CDR3 DNA: TGTGCCAGCAGTTACTGGGGGGGGCCGAACAATGAGCAGTTCTTC; CDR3 protein: CASSYWGGPNNEQFF
J gene: TRBJ2-7; clone size: many; D gene: -; V gene: TRBV7-2; CDR3 DNA: TGTGCCAGCAGCATAGGTGTCTACGAGCAGTACTTC; CDR3 protein: CASSIGVYEQYF
J gene: TRBJ1-3; clone size: few; D gene: -; V gene: TRBV7-9; CDR3 DNA: TGTGCCAGCAGCTTAGCCGGACAGTTTCGAGGAAACACCATATATTTT; CDR3 protein: CASSLAGQFRGNTIYF
J gene: TRBJ1-5; clone size: many; D gene: -; V gene: TRBV7-2; CDR3 DNA: TGTGCCAGCAGCTTAGTGGGGGAAGGCAATCAGCCCCAGCATTTT; CDR3 protein: CASSLVGEGNQPQHF
J gene: TRBJ2-1; clone size: -; D gene: -; V gene: TRBV18; CDR3 DNA: TGTGCCAGCTCACGCGAGGGTAATAATTACAATGAGCAGTTCTTC; CDR3 protein: CASSREGNNYNEQFF